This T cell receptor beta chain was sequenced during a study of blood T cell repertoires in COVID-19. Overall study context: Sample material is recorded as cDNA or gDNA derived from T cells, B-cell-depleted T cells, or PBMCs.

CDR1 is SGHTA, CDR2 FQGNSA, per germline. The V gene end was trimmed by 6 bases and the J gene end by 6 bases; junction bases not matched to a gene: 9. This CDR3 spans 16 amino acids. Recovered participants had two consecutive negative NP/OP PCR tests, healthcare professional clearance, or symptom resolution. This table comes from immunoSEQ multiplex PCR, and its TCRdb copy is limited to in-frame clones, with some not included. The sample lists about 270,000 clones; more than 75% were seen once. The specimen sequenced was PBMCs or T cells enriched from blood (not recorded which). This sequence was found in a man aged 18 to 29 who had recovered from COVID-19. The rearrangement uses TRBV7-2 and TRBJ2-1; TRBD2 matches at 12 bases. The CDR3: CASSLAASGRANEQFF. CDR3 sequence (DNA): TGTGCCAGCAGTCTAGCGGCTAGCGGGAGGGCCAATGAGCAGTTCTTC.